The 22 T cell receptor beta chains listed next were all sequenced from one sample in a study of T cells in Graves' hyperthyroidism and ophthalmopathy. TCR beta CDR3 regions were amplified from RNA. The TCR CDR3 was amplified in a first-round RT-PCR using the HTBI primer set. TCRdb ran MiXCR on the multiplex PCR reads and lists one entry per CDR3 protein. The sample comprises 490,000 or so distinct CDR3 sequences, about 16% of which are singletons, and about 29% rests with the top ten. Material: blood. These receptors originate from a woman younger than 45 with Graves' ophthalmopathy.

This clonotype showed up just a few times. This rearrangement joins TRBV19 to TRBJ2-1, with a possible D match to TRBD2 (6 bases). Germline CDR1 LNHDA, CDR2 SQIVND (reference sequence). Trimming removed 6 bases from V and 8 bases from J, with 14 bases in between. The CDR3 runs 13 residues. The CDR3 DNA is TGTGCCAGTAGGGACTGGGCGGGACATGAGCAGTTCTTC. Protein product: CASRDWAGHEQFF.

This clonotype was counted a few times. This may be a read error, as it is one base from a much larger clone. V usage is TRBV7-2 and J usage is TRBJ2-7; weak D call: TRBD2 (6 bases). CDR1 and CDR2 (germline): SGHTA, FQGNSA. Trimming cost V 5 bases and J 6 bases, with 23 bases left between them. This CDR3 has 16 residues. The CDR3 nucleotides read TGTGCCAGCAGCCCATACACCGGGACTCATCGCTGCGAGCAGTACTTC. It codes for CASSPYTGTHRCEQYF.

Ten or more counts support this clonotype. The chain employs TRBV2 and TRBJ1-2, with a possible D match to TRBD1 (6 bases). The V end lost 7 bases, the J end lost 10 bases, and 19 bases lay between the germline ends. Germline V lookup: CDR1 SNHLY, CDR2 FYNNEI. This CDR3 comprises 13 residues. The CDR3 region is CASIQGTTSFYTF. As DNA, the CDR3 is TGTGCCAGCATCCAAGGGACAACATCATTCTACACCTTC.

This clonotype was detected ten times or more. The chain employs TRBV11-1 and TRBJ2-1, with 9 positions matching TRBD1. CDR3 length equals 16 residues. Trimming at V came to 2 bases and at J to 5 bases, leaving 7 bases not matched to a gene. Germline V CDR1 and CDR2: SGHAT, FQDESV (reference sequence). For the CDR3, the DNA is TGTGCCAGCAGCTTACAGGGGGACAGGGTGCACAATGAGCAGTTCTTC. Translated, it gives CASSLQGDRVHNEQFF.

The CDR3 DNA reads as TGTGCCAGCAGCTTATCACAGGCCCTCACCCTCTATGGCTACACCTTC. Protein: CASSLSQALTLYGYTF. V and J are TRBV5-5 and TRBJ1-2; a possible D gene is TRBD1 (5 bases). From germline, CDR1 is SGHKS and CDR2 YYEKEE (reference sequence). CDR3 length: 16 amino acids. With 2 bases removed from V and 4 bases from J, the gap between germline ends came to 18 bases. The full variable domain, with the rest looked up from reference TRBV5-5 and TRBJ1-2, is DAGVTQSPTHLIKTRGQQVTLRCSPISGHKSVSWYQQVLGQGPQFIFQYYEKEERGRGNFPDRFSARQFPNYSSELNVNALLLGDSALYLCASSLSQALTLYGYTFGSGTRLTVV.

The V and J genes are TRBV19 and TRBJ1-5; no reliable D call. V was pared by 3 bases and J by 4 bases, with 7 bases between. CDR1 and CDR2 from the germline V gene are LNHDA and SQIVND (reference sequence). The CDR3 loop spans 13 amino acids. The CDR3 here is CASSMARNQPQHF. The CDR3 DNA follows: TGTGCCAGTAGTATGGCCAGAAATCAGCCCCAGCATTTT. The variable domain in full, completed from reference TRBV19 and TRBJ1-5, reads DGGITQSPKYLFRKEGQNVTLSCEQNLNHDAMYWYRQDPGQGLRLIYYSQIVNDFQKGDIAEGYSVSREKKESFPLTVTSAQKNPTAFYLCASSMARNQPQHFGDGTRLSIL.

Ten or more counts support this clonotype. V is TRBV3-1 and J is TRBJ1-5, with D unresolved. The CDR3 has 15 amino acids. Deletions cut 4 bases from V and 2 bases from J, with 12 bases between. The germline V gene has CDR1 LGHDT and CDR2 YNNKEL (reference sequence). The CDR3 DNA reads TGTGCCAGCAGCCTAGGGAGAGGTGGCAATCAGCCCCAGCATTTT. Its protein product is CASSLGRGGNQPQHF. The whole variable domain, filled in from reference TRBV3-1 and TRBJ1-5, reads DTAVSQTPKYLVTQMGNDKSIKCEQNLGHDTMYWYKQDSKKFLKIMFSYNNKELIINETVPNRFSPKSPDKAHLNLHINSLELGDSAVYFCASSLGRGGNQPQHFGDGTRLSIL.

J is TRBJ1-6 and V is TRBV6-1; D is uncertain. Deletions cut 4 bases from V and 8 bases from J, with 12 bases between. The CDR3 totals 14 residues. The germline V gene encodes CDR1 MNHNS and CDR2 SASEGT. The CDR3 spells CASSARMWDSPLHF. In nucleotides, the CDR3 is TGTGCCAGCAGTGCCAGGATGTGGGATTCACCCCTCCACTTT.

CDR3 nucleotides: TGTGCCTGGAGTGCCGCGGTGGGAATGGGTGAAAAACTGTTTTTT. It yields the protein CAWSAAVGMGEKLFF. The rearrangement joins TRBV30 to TRBJ1-4, with no clear D. Trimming cost V 1 base and J 7 bases, with 16 bases left between them. CDR3 length equals 15 residues. The germline V gene encodes CDR1 GTSNPN and CDR2 SVGIG (reference sequence).

This clonotype was recorded a few times. The rearrangement links TRBV5-1 to TRBJ1-2, with D perhaps TRBD1 (6 bases). Germline values: CDR1 SGHRS, CDR2 YFSETQ. CDR3 length: 15 residues. Trimming removed 0 bases at V and 5 bases at J, with 14 bases between. The CDR3 loop is CASSLDGGGLYGYTF. CDR3 in DNA: TGCGCCAGCAGCTTGGATGGGGGGGGGCTATATGGCTACACCTTC.

The table lists this clonotype with many counts. The chain is built from TRBV27 and TRBJ2-1, with D uncertain. From germline, CDR1 is MNHEY and CDR2 SMNVEV (reference sequence). This CDR3 is built from 17 residues. V lost 5 bases, J lost 0 bases, and 17 bases lay in between. CDR3 DNA sequence: TGTGCCAGCAGTCACTGGCCAGATTTGGGCTCCTACAATGAGCAGTTCTTC. Its translation: CASSHWPDLGSYNEQFF.

This clonotype showed up many times. The chain joins TRBV6-1 to TRBJ1-1; D remains unclear. Germline lookup yields CDR1 MNHNS and CDR2 SASEGT. V was pared by 8 bases and J by 3 bases, with 10 bases between. The CDR3 consists of 12 residues. CDR3 in amino acids: CASGERDTEAFF. The CDR3 bases are TGTGCCAGCGGGGAAAGGGACACTGAAGCTTTCTTT.

This clonotype was seen at least ten times. The CDR3 is CASSSRQGNEQYF. The DNA for the CDR3 is TGTGCCAGCAGCTCGCGGCAGGGAAACGAGCAGTACTTC. The chain joins TRBV3-1 to TRBJ2-7; tentative D call: TRBD1 (5 bases). The germline V and J ends were trimmed by 5 bases and 5 bases, with 13 bases remaining between them. Germline V gene data show CDR1 as LGHDT and CDR2 as YNNKEL (reference sequence). The CDR3 covers 13 residues.

This clonotype has ten or more counts. J is TRBJ1-6 and V is TRBV7-2; D is ambiguous. CDR3 size: 15 residues. CDR1 SGHTA and CDR2 FQGNSA come from the germline V gene. Between the trimmed V and J ends, which lost 4 bases and 10 bases, there was a span of 17 bases. CDR3 sequence reads: CASSSYGLGGSPLHF. DNA for the CDR3: TGTGCCAGCAGCTCCTACGGACTGGGCGGCTCACCCCTCCACTTT. Variable domain in full (rest from reference TRBV7-2 and TRBJ1-6): GAGVSQSPSNKVTEKGKDVELRCDPISGHTALYWYRQSLGQGLEFLIYFQGNSAPDKSGLPSDRFSAERTGGSVSTLTIQRTQQEDSAVYLCASSSYGLGGSPLHFGNGTRLTVT.

This clonotype was counted between two and nine times. The chain recombines TRBV7-9 with TRBJ2-7, with D hard to call. Germline V gene data show CDR1 as SEHNR and CDR2 as FQNEAQ (reference sequence). The ends were cut back, 3 bases at V and 5 bases at J, with 11 bases in the middle. This CDR3 region has 13 residues. As DNA, the CDR3 is TGTGCCAGCAGCTTCGGCAAGCAACACGAGCAGTACTTC. This codes for CASSFGKQHEQYF. Full variable domain (missing parts from reference TRBV7-9 and TRBJ2-7): DTGVSQNPRHKITKRGQNVTFRCDPISEHNRLYWYRQTLGQGPEFLTYFQNEAQLEKSRLLSDRFSAERPKGSFSTLEIQRTEQGDSAMYLCASSFGKQHEQYFGPGTRLTVT.

The chain employs TRBV3-1 and TRBJ1-2, with D unresolved. CDR1 and CDR2 from the germline V gene are LGHDT and YNNKEL (reference sequence). The V gene lost 1 base and the J gene lost 7 bases, with 10 bases spanning the gap. The CDR3 length is 13 residues. The CDR3 nucleotides are TGTGCCAGCAGCCAAGTAGAAGGTTCTGGCTACACCTTC. This encodes CASSQVEGSGYTF.

The J gene is TRBJ1-5, the V gene TRBV7-9; D not certain. Between the trimmed V and J ends, which lost 5 bases and 8 bases, there was a span of 10 bases. The CDR3 consists of 12 residues. CDR1 is SEHNR, CDR2 FQNEAQ, per germline (reference sequence). DNA of the CDR3: TGTGCCAGCAGCCTAAACAGAAAGCCCCAGCATTTT. Translated: CASSLNRKPQHF.

This clonotype showed up many times. The J gene is TRBJ2-3, the V gene TRBV11-3; D is ambiguous. The germline V gene encodes CDR1 SGHNT and CDR2 YENEEA. Trimming left V 2 bases short and J 6 bases short, with 9 bases between. This CDR3 comprises 13 residues. CDR3 amino acids: CASSLSERDTQYF. The CDR3 DNA sequence: TGTGCCAGCAGCTTATCGGAGAGGGATACGCAGTATTTT.

The chain uses TRBV19 and TRBJ2-5; D may be TRBD1 or TRBD2 (5 bases each). The CDR3 is made up of 14 amino acids. Germline CDR1 and CDR2: LNHDA and SQIVND (reference sequence). The V gene lost 3 bases and the J gene lost 4 bases, with 12 bases spanning the gap. CDR3 DNA sequence: TGTGCCAGTAGTATTCGGGGACCGGTAGAGACCCAGTACTTC. Its protein product is CASSIRGPVETQYF.

The table lists this clonotype with a count of one. A much larger clonotype is one base distant, so this may be a read error. V gene TRBV5-1 combines with J gene TRBJ2-1, with 8 positions matching TRBD2. Germline V gives CDR1 SGHRS, CDR2 YFSETQ. The CDR3 covers 15 residues. V shed 4 bases and J 7 bases; nucleotides not matched to a gene: 10. The CDR3 nucleotides are TGCGCCAGCAGCCCCACCTTTGGGACTAGTAATGAGCAGTTCTTC. Protein product: CASSPTFGTSNEQFF.

This clonotype was seen many times. The chain employs TRBV29-1 and TRBJ2-3; TRBD1 is a possible D gene (5 bases). The CDR3 loop spans 14 amino acids. V lost 1 base to trimming and J lost 0 bases, with 8 bases between them. The germline V gene has CDR1 SQVTM and CDR2 ANQGSEA. CDR3 sequence reads: CSVEAPGSTDTQYF. In nucleotides, the CDR3 is TGCAGCGTTGAAGCGCCAGGGAGCACAGATACGCAGTATTTT.

This clonotype was observed many times. The rearrangement joins TRBV29-1 to TRBJ2-1; 7 bases are a match to TRBD2. The CDR3 length is 14 residues. V dropped 3 bases and J dropped 0; count of bases not matched to a gene: 2. The germline gives CDR1 SQVTM, CDR2 ANQGSEA. The CDR3 spells CSVEGGSSYNEQFF. The CDR3 region has the DNA TGCAGCGTTGAGGGCGGGAGCTCCTACAATGAGCAGTTCTTC.